The present T cell receptor (beta chain) was sequenced within a study of T-cell memory formation after mild COVID-19. Study overall: Clusters of TCRs were largely donor specific.

V trimming: 3 bases; J trimming: 0 bases; junction bases outside the gene matches: 5. Germline V lookup: CDR1 MNHEY, CDR2 SVGAGI. This CDR3 has 16 residues. Study conclusions and caveats: Still unconfirmed is whether the second-wave clones peaking on day 37 recognized SARS-CoV-2.

With respect to this clonotype: Its target is not known.

MiXCR, applied by TCRdb to the 5' RACE reads, yields one record per CDR3 protein. The sample includes under 60,000 distinct CDR3 sequences, roughly 9% of them seen just once. The chain joins TRBV6-5 to TRBJ1-2; 9 bases fit TRBD1. This clonotype was obtained from an adult woman who had mild COVID-19 (a few samples of this study predate the infection). Cell type and time point are not known. The sample comprised PBMCs or a T cell subset sorted from them (not recorded which). CDR3 loop: CASSYAGTGTNYGYTF. As DNA, the CDR3 is TGTGCCAGCAGTTATGCCGGGACAGGGACTAACTATGGCTACACCTTC.